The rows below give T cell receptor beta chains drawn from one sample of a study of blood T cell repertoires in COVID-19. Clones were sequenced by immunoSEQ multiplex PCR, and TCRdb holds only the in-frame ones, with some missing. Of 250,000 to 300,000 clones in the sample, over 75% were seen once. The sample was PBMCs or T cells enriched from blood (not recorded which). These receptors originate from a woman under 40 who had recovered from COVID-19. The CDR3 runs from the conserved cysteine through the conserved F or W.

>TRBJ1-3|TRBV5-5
CASSRTVDSGNTIYF
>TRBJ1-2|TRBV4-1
CASSQVPGSSYGYTF
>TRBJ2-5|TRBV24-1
CATRREVVETQYF
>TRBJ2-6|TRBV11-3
CASSFSSGANVLTF
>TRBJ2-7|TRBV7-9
CASSYRDKSYEQYF
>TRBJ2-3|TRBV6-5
CASSAGTGGTDTQYF
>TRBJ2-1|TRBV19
CASSMTSTTYNEQFF
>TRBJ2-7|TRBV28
CASHGGISYEQYF
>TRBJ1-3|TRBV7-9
CASSSYSFQTSGNTIYF
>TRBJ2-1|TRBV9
CASSLSGLAGNEQFF
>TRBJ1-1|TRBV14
CASSQDLGSEAFF
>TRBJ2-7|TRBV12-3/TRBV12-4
CASRDRGTYEQYF
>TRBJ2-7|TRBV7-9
CASSPRGLAGNYEQYF
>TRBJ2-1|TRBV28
CASSLTGVGSYNEQFF
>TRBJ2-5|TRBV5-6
CASSLAVSAFEETQYF
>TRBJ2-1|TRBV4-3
CASSQEAGGYNEQFF
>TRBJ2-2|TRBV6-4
CASSGQGFTGELFF
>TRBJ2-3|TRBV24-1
CATSDVTRSDTQYF
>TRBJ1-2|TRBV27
CASRTLVPGGANYGYTF
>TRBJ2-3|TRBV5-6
CASSHPTGLRLGDTQYF
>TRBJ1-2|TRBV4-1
CASSQDPGGYDYGYTF
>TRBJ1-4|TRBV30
CACRGPEKLFF
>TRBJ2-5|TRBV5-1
CASSFRLRTLQETQYF
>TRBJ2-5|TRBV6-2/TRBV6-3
CASSPTTGEETQYF